This T cell receptor beta chain was sequenced during a study of radiotherapy plus CTLA-4 blockade in lung cancer. For the study at large: Objective responses were seen in 15% to 20% of patients, disease control in around 30%.

CDR1 and CDR2 (germline): LGHNA, YNFKEQ. The CDR3 length is 15 residues. Losses at the gene ends were 6 bases for V and 4 bases for J; bases not matched to a gene: 8. Study results and limitations: Clones of tumor-derived TCRs expanded in blood after radiotherapy plus ipilimumab.

Here immunoSEQ multiplex PCR was the method, and the copy in TCRdb shows in-frame clones only, minus some. This repertoire shows 30,000 to 35,000 clones, 70% found once; its top ten account for approximately 3.8%. This clone was observed a few times. As yet, its antigen is unknown. This clonotype was obtained from a human donor with non-small cell lung cancer who had stable disease on radiotherapy plus ipilimumab. The sequencing here drew on peripheral blood, taken from a patient treated with radiotherapy plus ipilimumab. The chain carries TRBV4-2 and TRBJ2-5; 10 bases agree with TRBD1. Here the CDR3 DNA reads TGTGCCAGCAGTCGCGACAGGGGGCGCGGAGAGACCCAGTACTTC. It translates to CASSRDRGRGETQYF.